A single sample gave rise to the 27 T cell receptor beta chains below, sequenced in a study of T cell repertoires in cytomegalovirus infection. These receptors lack a known antigen. TCRdb fed the reads into MiXCR, producing one record per CDR3 protein. The sample contains 340,000 or so distinct CDR3 sequences, 20% to 25% of which appear only once. This material consisted of cultured PBMCs, taken from culture after CMV antigen stimulation. These receptor sequences come from a human donor in good health (CMV status not recorded). Some clones in this sample may be carry-over from other donors' samples.

This clonotype was seen many times. V is TRBV7-3 and J is TRBJ2-1; 12 nucleotides align to TRBD2. V lost 5 bases, J lost 8 bases, and 10 bases stayed unmatched. Germline loops: CDR1 SGHTA, CDR2 FQGTGA. This CDR3 has 16 residues. For the CDR3, the DNA is TGTGCCAGCAGCCCATACCTAGCGGGAGGGGTAGATGAGCAGTTCTTC. Residues: CASSPYLAGGVDEQFF.

This clonotype has more than one count but fewer than ten. The rearrangement joins TRBV6-2 or TRBV6-3 to TRBJ2-2; 7 bases are shared with TRBD2. V shed 6 bases, J shed 2 bases, and the junction held 9 bases outside the gene matches. CDR3 length: 16 residues. CDR1 MNHEY and CDR2 SVGEGT come from the germline V gene. CDR3 amino acids: CASRRPLAENTGELFF. CDR3 sequence (DNA): TGTGCCAGCAGACGCCCGCTAGCGGAAAACACCGGGGAGCTGTTTTTT.

This chain connects TRBV27 to TRBJ1-1; unclear D gene. V shed 4 bases and J shed 1 base, with 7 bases lying between them. CDR1 MNHEY and CDR2 SMNVEV come from the germline V gene (reference sequence). This CDR3 has 13 residues. The CDR3 sequence is CASSSKKNTEAFF. The DNA for the CDR3 is TGTGCCAGCAGTTCTAAGAAGAACACTGAAGCTTTCTTT.

This clonotype was found many times. The chain carries TRBV7-8 and TRBJ2-7, with D unresolved. The CDR3 totals 11 residues. The germline V gene has CDR1 SGHVS and CDR2 FQNEAQ. The ends were cut back, 8 bases at V and 4 bases at J, with 9 bases in the middle. The CDR3 loop reads CASGQKYEQYV. For the CDR3, the DNA is TGTGCCAGCGGGCAGAAATACGAGCAGTACGTC.

Many counts were recorded for this clonotype. This chain joins TRBV4-3 and TRBJ2-1; D is uncertain. Germline V gene lookup returns CDR1 LGHNA and CDR2 YSLEER. Trimming took off 1 base at V and 4 bases at J, with 5 bases between the two ends. There are 13 residues in the CDR3. The CDR3 bases are TGCGCCAGCAGCCAAGGGACGTACAATGAGCAGTTCTTC. It codes for CASSQGTYNEQFF.

This chain links TRBV18 with TRBJ1-6; D unclear. Trimming left V 2 bases short and J 8 bases short, with 13 bases between. Germline V gives CDR1 KGHSH, CDR2 LQKENI. CDR3 length: 15 residues. CDR3 sequence reads: CASSPSAPGYSPLHF. In nucleotides, the CDR3 is TGTGCCAGCTCACCATCCGCCCCTGGTTATTCACCCCTCCACTTT.

This clonotype was seen many times. The chain employs TRBV7-2 and TRBJ2-5; 8 bases are shared with TRBD1. Germline CDR1 SGHTA, CDR2 FQGNSA. CDR3 length: 14 amino acids. The trim removed 4 bases at V and 1 base at J, leaving 2 bases unmatched. The CDR3 DNA sequence: TGTGCCAGCAGCTGGACAGGGCCCCAAGAGACCCAGTACTTC. This encodes CASSWTGPQETQYF. The full variable domain, its missing parts supplied by reference TRBV7-2 and TRBJ2-5, is GAGVSQSPSNKVTEKGKDVELRCDPISGHTALYWYRQSLGQGLEFLIYFQGNSAPDKSGLPSDRFSAERTGGSVSTLTIQRTQQEDSAVYLCASSWTGPQETQYFGPGTRLLVL.

This clonotype was seen a handful of times. The chain has TRBV7-6 and TRBJ2-1; 14 bases match TRBD2. Germline CDR1 SGHVS, CDR2 FNYEAQ. The CDR3 extends over 17 amino acids. Trimming took 5 bases from V and 8 from J; bases not matched to a gene: 11. CDR3 loop: CASSSLRLAGGTHEQFF. The CDR3 DNA reads TGTGCCAGCAGCAGCTTACGACTAGCGGGAGGGACCCATGAGCAGTTCTTC. Looking up the rest from reference TRBV7-6 and TRBJ2-1 gives the full variable domain: GAGVSQSPRYKVTKRGQDVALRCDPISGHVSLYWYRQALGQGPEFLTYFNYEAQQDKSGLPNDRFSAERPEGSISTLTIQRTEQRDSAMYRCASSSLRLAGGTHEQFFGPGTRLTVL.

This clonotype showed up just a few times. This sequence joins TRBV19 and TRBJ2-7, with 7 nucleotides matching TRBD2. CDR1 is LNHDA and CDR2 is SQIVND in the germline V gene (reference sequence). The junction had 18 bases not matched to a gene; V was cut back by 0 bases and J by 4 bases. This CDR3 contains 19 residues. The CDR3 region is CASSIEWSSGTHIVYEQYF. CDR3 coding DNA: TGTGCCAGTAGTATAGAATGGTCTAGCGGAACCCACATCGTATACGAGCAGTACTTC.

This rearrangement joins TRBV9 to TRBJ1-5, with D unclear. Germline values: CDR1 SGDLS, CDR2 YYNGEE. This CDR3 comprises 14 residues. The ends were cut back, 0 bases at V and 6 bases at J, with 10 bases in the middle. In nucleotides, the CDR3 is TGTGCCAGCAGCGTAGATCAGGCTCTTCAGCCCCAGCATTTT. Translating gives CASSVDQALQPQHF.

This clonotype was observed many times. The chain has TRBV28 and TRBJ1-3; D unresolved. Between the trimmed V and J ends, which lost 3 bases and 7 bases, there was a span of 13 bases. The CDR3 has 14 residues. The germline CDR1 and CDR2 sequences are MDHEN and SYDVKM. CDR3 bases: TGTGCCAGCAGTTTCCATATGGCCGGTAACACCATATATTTT. As protein: CASSFHMAGNTIYF.

In this sample, this clonotype turned up a few times. V and J are TRBV12-3 or TRBV12-4 and TRBJ2-1; 12 nucleotides agree with TRBD2. CDR3 length: 16 residues. The V gene end was trimmed by 5 bases and the J gene end by 4 bases; junction bases not matched to a gene: 6. CDR3 sequence: CASSGLAGSWYNEQFF. The CDR3 coding sequence is TGTGCCAGCAGTGGACTAGCGGGGAGTTGGTACAATGAGCAGTTCTTC.

This clonotype was observed a handful of times. The rearrangement uses TRBV12-3 or TRBV12-4 and TRBJ1-6; D unclear. The CDR3 has 13 residues. Trimming stripped 8 bases from V and 7 bases from J, with 12 bases between. CDR3 loop: CASLLEANSPLHF. In DNA form, the CDR3 reads TGTGCCAGCCTACTCGAGGCGAATTCACCCCTCCACTTT.

This clonotype was found a few times. V is TRBV20-1 and J is TRBJ2-3; D gene unclear. Germline CDR1 reads DFQATT; CDR2 reads SNEGSKA (reference sequence). The V end was cut by 4 bases, the J end by 1 base, with 12 bases between. The CDR3 length is 14 residues. As DNA, the CDR3 is TGCAGTGCTATTGACCTAAGAGGCACAGATACGCAGTATTTT. Translation gives CSAIDLRGTDTQYF.

This clonotype was seen many times. The V gene is TRBV7-2, the J gene TRBJ1-1; D gene ambiguous. V was pared by 0 bases and J by 7 bases, with 15 bases between. The CDR3 has 15 residues. CDR1 and CDR2 (germline): SGHTA, FQGNSA. This CDR3 is CASSLAQGRWNEAFF. CDR3 sequence (DNA): TGTGCCAGCAGCTTAGCGCAAGGGCGGTGGAATGAAGCTTTCTTT.

The CDR3 DNA follows: TGTGCCAGTAGTAAGGCTAGCGGGAGACCAAGGAATGAGCAGTTCTTC. It encodes CASSKASGRPRNEQFF. This chain joins TRBV19 and TRBJ2-1, with TRBD2 identical over 10 bases. V lost 4 bases and J lost 7; bases outside the gene matches: 10. The CDR3 totals 16 residues. CDR1 LNHDA and CDR2 SQIVND come from the germline V gene (reference sequence).

The V and J genes are TRBV4-3 and TRBJ2-5; TRBD1 might be the D (6 bases). Germline V CDR1 and CDR2: LGHNA, YSLEER. V was pared by 0 bases and J by 9 bases, with 17 bases between. The CDR3 is 15 amino acids. The CDR3 loop reads CASSQDRDTSGAQYF. The CDR3 region has the DNA TGCGCCAGCAGCCAAGATAGGGACACCTCAGGGGCCCAGTACTTC.

V is TRBV28 and J is TRBJ1-2; maybe TRBD1 (6 bases). V lost 5 bases and J 5 bases, leaving 24 bases between the germline ends. The germline V gene encodes CDR1 MDHEN and CDR2 SYDVKM. The CDR3 runs 17 residues. Here the CDR3 reads CASSPRQRGDRGYGYTF. The CDR3 DNA sequence: TGTGCCAGCAGTCCCCGACAGAGGGGGGATCGAGGGTATGGCTACACCTTC.

The rearrangement links TRBV19 to TRBJ1-5, with 11 bases matching TRBD1. V trimming: 6 bases; J trimming: 6 bases; junction bases outside the gene matches: 1. There are 13 residues in the CDR3. The germline gives CDR1 LNHDA, CDR2 SQIVND (reference sequence). The CDR3 DNA is TGTGCCAGTAGCGGGACAGGGGGTCAGCCCCAGCATTTT. Encoded protein: CASSGTGGQPQHF.

This clonotype has a handful of counts. This chain connects TRBV5-5 to TRBJ2-6, with TRBD1 matching 7 bases. Germline-derived CDR1 and CDR2 are SGHKS and YYEKEE (reference sequence). The CDR3 consists of 20 residues. V lost 0 bases, J lost 0 bases, and 12 bases stayed unmatched. The CDR3 region has the DNA TGTGCCAGCAGCTTGGGGGTTTGGACAGGCATCTACTCTGGGGCCAACGTCCTGACTTTC. Translating it yields CASSLGVWTGIYSGANVLTF.

The V call is TRBV29-1, the J call TRBJ2-1, with D hard to call. CDR1 and CDR2 from the germline V gene are SQVTM and ANQGSEA. The CDR3 extends over 11 amino acids. Deletions cut 3 bases from V and 10 bases from J, with 10 bases between. In DNA, the CDR3 is TGCAGCGTTGACAACTTAGGGGAGCAGTTCTTC. It encodes CSVDNLGEQFF.

This chain joins TRBV9 and TRBJ1-3; D remains ambiguous. V shed 0 bases and J shed 4 bases, with 11 bases lying between them. This CDR3 has 15 amino acids. CDR1 and CDR2 from the germline V gene are SGDLS and YYNGEE. The CDR3: CASSVERTVGNTIYF. For the CDR3, the DNA is TGTGCCAGCAGCGTAGAAAGGACGGTGGGAAACACCATATATTTT.

The table lists this clonotype with a few counts. CDR3 DNA sequence: TGTGCCAGTAGTGCTCGACTAGCGGGAAAAACAGATACGCAGTATTTT. It is translated as CASSARLAGKTDTQYF. This sequence joins TRBV19 and TRBJ2-3; 11 bases fit TRBD2. Losses at the gene ends were 5 bases for V and 3 bases for J; bases not matched to a gene: 7. The CDR3 sequence is 16 residues long. Germline CDR1 reads LNHDA; CDR2 reads SQIVND (reference sequence).

This clonotype came up many times. This chain joins TRBV7-2 and TRBJ1-2; no firm D call. Trimming removed 5 bases from V and 8 bases from J, with 18 bases in between. Germline V gene sequence: CDR1 SGHTA, CDR2 FQGNSA. This CDR3 comprises 14 residues. Here the CDR3 DNA reads TGTGCCAGCAGCGCCGAGGACGGTCGGGAGGGCTACACCTTC. It yields the protein CASSAEDGREGYTF.

As concerns this clonotype: This may stem from a read error, because a much larger clone lies one nucleotide away. The rearrangement joins TRBV5-1 to TRBJ2-7; D uncertain. Germline V gene sequence: CDR1 SGHRS, CDR2 YFSETQ. The CDR3 covers 15 residues. V was shortened by 0 bases and J by 3 bases, with 13 bases between the two germline ends. The CDR3 here is CASSLVGTNFYEQYF. DNA of the CDR3: TGCGCCAGCAGCTTGGTCGGTACTAACTTCTACGAGCAGTACTTC.

The chain uses TRBV3-1 and TRBJ1-6; no clear D gene. Trimming took 6 bases from V and 8 from J, leaving 11 bases between them. This CDR3 region has 13 residues. From germline, CDR1 is LGHDT and CDR2 YNNKEL (reference sequence). The CDR3 coding sequence is TGTGCCAGCAGACACAATTCGGATTCACCCCTCCACTTT. Its translation is CASRHNSDSPLHF.

This clonotype was observed many times. CDR3 nucleotide sequence: TGTGCCAGCACCCCTTATCGAGGCAGGGTCGCCCAAGAGACCCAGTACTTC. This codes for CASTPYRGRVAQETQYF. The V gene is TRBV7-8, the J gene TRBJ2-5, with D possibly TRBD1 on 5 matching bases. The CDR3 spans 17 residues. V lost 7 bases and J 1 base, leaving 22 bases between the germline ends. Germline loops: CDR1 SGHVS, CDR2 FQNEAQ.